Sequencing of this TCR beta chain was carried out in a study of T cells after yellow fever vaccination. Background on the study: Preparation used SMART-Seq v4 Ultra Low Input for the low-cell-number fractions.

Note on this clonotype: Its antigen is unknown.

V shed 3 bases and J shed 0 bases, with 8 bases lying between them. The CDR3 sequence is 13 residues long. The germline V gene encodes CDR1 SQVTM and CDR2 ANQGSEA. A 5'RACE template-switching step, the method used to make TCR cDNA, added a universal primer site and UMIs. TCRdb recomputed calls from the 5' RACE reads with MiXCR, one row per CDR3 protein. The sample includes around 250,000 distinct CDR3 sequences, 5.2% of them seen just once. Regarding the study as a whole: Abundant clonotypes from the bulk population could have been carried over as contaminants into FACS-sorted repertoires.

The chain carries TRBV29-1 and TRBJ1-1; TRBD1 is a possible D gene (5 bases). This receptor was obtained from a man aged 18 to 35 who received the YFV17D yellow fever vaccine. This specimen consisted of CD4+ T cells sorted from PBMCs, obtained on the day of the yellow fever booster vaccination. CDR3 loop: CSVDSGLNTEAFF. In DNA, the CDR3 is TGCAGCGTTGATTCAGGGTTGAACACTGAAGCTTTCTTT.